The next 31 T cell receptor beta chains were all read from a single sample in a study of beta chain features in type 1 diabetes. The study, taken as a whole, reports: Type 1 diabetes patients had TCRB CDR3s that were shorter (moderately but significantly so) in all four CD4+ subsets.

For these TCRs, the target antigens are not known. The study reverse transcribed the entire isolated RNA, so it sequenced expressed TCRB transcripts. The table came from immunoSEQ multiplex PCR; TCRdb's copy has only in-frame clones and leaves some out. The data contain about 640,000 clones, around 12% of them singletons. The sequenced sample consisted of naive CD4+ T cells from blood. The receptors derive from a man aged 25-40 years with type 1 diabetes.

This clone occurred a few times. The chain joins TRBV5-4 to TRBJ2-1, with D perhaps matching TRBD1 (5 bases). The CDR3 covers 14 residues. V was pared by 2 bases and J by 5 bases, with 11 bases between. The germline CDR1 and CDR2 sequences are SGHNT and YYREEE (reference sequence). The CDR3: CASSFETGNNEQFF. The CDR3 nucleotides read TGTGCCAGCAGCTTTGAAACAGGAAACAATGAGCAGTTCTTC.

A few counts support this clone. As DNA, the CDR3 is TGTGCCAGCAGCTTAGATCCTCTTGTGCCAACCGGGGAGCTGTTTTTT. The encoded protein is CASSLDPLVPTGELFF. V and J are TRBV11-3 and TRBJ2-2; the D is unclear. The CDR3 covers 16 residues. The germline V gene encodes CDR1 SGHNT and CDR2 YENEEA. Trimming left V 0 bases short and J 5 bases short, with 13 bases between.

The chain has TRBV5-1 and TRBJ1-6; D unclear. The V gene lost 4 bases and the J gene lost 2 bases, with 7 bases spanning the gap. The CDR3 sequence is 14 residues long. Germline CDR1 reads SGHRS; CDR2 reads YFSETQ. CDR3 loop: CASSGGTYNSPLHF. The DNA of the CDR3 is TGCGCCAGCAGCGGAGGGACCTATAATTCACCCCTCCACTTT.

V usage is TRBV7-6 and J usage is TRBJ1-5; D remains unclear. From germline, CDR1 is SGHVS and CDR2 FNYEAQ. The CDR3 sequence is 15 residues long. V was shortened by 0 bases and J by 0 bases, with 6 bases between the two germline ends. The CDR3 nucleotides are TGTGCCAGCAGCTTAGCGGCAGTTAGCAATCAGCCCCAGCATTTT. Translation gives CASSLAAVSNQPQHF.

The chain recombines TRBV7-3 with TRBJ2-1; D remains unclear. From germline, CDR1 is SGHTA and CDR2 FQGTGA. The CDR3 extends over 14 amino acids. The V gene lost 6 bases and the J gene lost 10 bases, with 19 bases spanning the gap. This CDR3 reads CASSGSEPVTEQFF. CDR3 DNA: TGTGCCAGCAGTGGGTCCGAACCTGTTACAGAGCAGTTCTTC.

This clone was observed a few times. CDR3 amino acids: CASCLDSGASYEQYF. In nucleotides, the CDR3 is TGTGCCAGCTGTTTGGATAGCGGGGCCTCCTACGAGCAGTACTTC. V gene TRBV2 combines with J gene TRBJ2-7, with 8 bases lining up with TRBD2. Germline V lookup: CDR1 SNHLY, CDR2 FYNNEI. There are 15 residues in the CDR3. V was pared by 8 bases and J by 0 bases, with 9 bases of the junction left unmatched.

The chain joins TRBV6-5 to TRBJ2-7; tentatively, D is TRBD2 (5 bases). V was clipped by 7 bases and J by 0 bases, with 7 bases between them. CDR3 size: 12 residues. Germline CDR1 reads MNHEY; CDR2 reads SVGAGI. CDR3 region: CASTGNSYEQYF. CDR3 nucleotides: TGTGCCAGCACGGGGAACTCCTACGAGCAGTACTTC.

The CDR3 loop is CASSLSRMGNPTNEKLFF. Written as DNA, the CDR3 is TGTGCCAGCAGTTTATCGAGAATGGGGAATCCAACTAATGAAAAACTGTTTTTT. V gene TRBV27 combines with J gene TRBJ1-4; no firm D call. The CDR3 extends over 18 amino acids. Germline V lookup: CDR1 MNHEY, CDR2 SMNVEV (reference sequence). The V end was cut by 0 bases, the J end by 0 bases, with 14 bases between.

V is TRBV27 and J is TRBJ1-1; possible D gene TRBD1, 6 bases. Trimming shortened V by 4 bases and J by 11 bases, and 20 bases separated the two germline ends. CDR3 length: 14 residues. Germline V CDR1 and CDR2: MNHEY, SMNVEV (reference sequence). CDR3: CASSSPGLGGLAFF. CDR3 nucleotide sequence: TGTGCCAGCAGTTCACCAGGGCTGGGGGGGCTGGCTTTCTTT.

This clone showed up just a few times. This chain links TRBV18 with TRBJ2-1; the match to TRBD2 covers 14 bases. The CDR3 loop spans 15 amino acids. J gave up 9 bases and V 6 bases, and 7 bases lay outside the gene matches. From germline, CDR1 is KGHSH and CDR2 LQKENI. CDR3 sequence reads: CASSPTSGGAVEQFF. Here the CDR3 DNA reads TGTGCCAGCTCCCCGACTAGCGGGGGGGCTGTTGAGCAGTTCTTC.

This clone was counted a few times. This rearrangement joins TRBV18 to TRBJ2-7; TRBD1 matches at 8 bases. The CDR3 covers 16 residues. CDR1 is KGHSH and CDR2 is LQKENI in the germline V gene. Trimming at V came to 4 bases and at J to 1 base, leaving 9 bases not matched to a gene. As DNA, the CDR3 is TGTGCCAGCTCACTGAGCCGAGACAGGGGATCCTACGAGCAGTACTTC. Translating it yields CASSLSRDRGSYEQYF.

The chain recombines TRBV6-6 with TRBJ1-2; D is ambiguous. The CDR3 runs 10 residues. The V and J ends lost 5 bases and 6 bases respectively, with 4 bases between them. Germline CDR1 MNHNY, CDR2 SVGAGI (reference sequence). The DNA of the CDR3 is TGTGCCAGCAGTCTTAATGGCTACACCTTC. The encoded protein is CASSLNGYTF.

The chain uses TRBV29-1 and TRBJ2-3; TRBD2 might be the D (6 bases). Per the germline V gene, CDR1 is SQVTM and CDR2 is ANQGSEA. V lost 7 bases and J lost 3, with 17 bases in between. CDR3 length: 14 amino acids. The CDR3: CSARHKTSTDTQYF. In DNA, the CDR3 is TGCAGCGCTCGCCATAAGACTAGTACAGATACGCAGTATTTT.

V gene TRBV6-1 combines with J gene TRBJ2-2; unclear D gene. This CDR3 is 15 amino acids long. Germline V lookup: CDR1 MNHNS, CDR2 SASEGT. Trimming stripped 7 bases from V and 14 bases from J, with 26 bases between. The DNA of the CDR3 is TGTGCCAGCACCCTGAGGTGGCCGAGGATGGGTGCTCTGTTTTTT. Its translation: CASTLRWPRMGALFF.

The chain recombines TRBV5-1 with TRBJ1-5; TRBD1 aligns across 7 bases. With V trimmed by 0 bases and J by 5 bases, 5 bases remained unmatched. This CDR3 has 15 residues. CDR1 is SGHRS, CDR2 YFSETQ, per germline. CDR3 coding DNA: TGCGCCAGCAGCTTGGCAACAGGGGCGGATCAGCCCCAGCATTTT. This gives the protein CASSLATGADQPQHF.

This clone was seen a few times. This chain connects TRBV7-3 to TRBJ1-6; 10 bases align to TRBD1. Per germline, CDR1 SGHTA and CDR2 FQGTGA. The V segment lost 3 bases and the J segment 6 bases; nucleotides outside the gene matches: 2. The length of the CDR3 is 15 residues. DNA of the CDR3: TGTGCCAGCAGCTTCCGGGACAGGGGTAATTCACCCCTCCACTTT. The encoded protein is CASSFRDRGNSPLHF.

This clone was observed a handful of times. The chain carries TRBV19 and TRBJ2-3; 10 nucleotides align to TRBD1. The junction had 4 bases not matched to a gene; V was cut back by 7 bases and J by 0 bases. This CDR3 is built from 15 residues. Germline V lookup: CDR1 LNHDA, CDR2 SQIVND (reference sequence). The CDR3, as DNA: TGTGCCAGTACCCCGGACAGGGGGAGCACAGATACGCAGTATTTT. It translates to CASTPDRGSTDTQYF.

This clone was picked up a small number of times. The chain couples TRBV6-5 to TRBJ2-5, with D perhaps matching TRBD2 (5 bases). Judging by the DNA end, TRBJ2-7 fits better; the J call may be wrong. Germline V gene sequence: CDR1 MNHEY, CDR2 SVGAGI. CDR3 size: 13 residues. The CDR3 region has the DNA TGTGCCAGCAGGCCGTCGGGGATGGACGAGCAGTACTTC. Translating gives CASRPSGMDEQYF.

This clone was seen a few times. V usage is TRBV9 and J usage is TRBJ2-7; 7 nucleotides align to TRBD1. CDR3 length: 15 amino acids. With 0 bases clipped from V and 2 bases from J, the junction kept 5 bases outside the gene matches. CDR1 is SGDLS, CDR2 YYNGEE, per germline. The CDR3 nucleotides are TGTGCCAGCAGCGTAGGAGGGACAGCTCCCTACGAGCAGTACTTC. This translates into CASSVGGTAPYEQYF. The full variable domain, completed using reference TRBV9 and TRBJ2-7, is DSGVTQTPKHLITATGQRVTLRCSPRSGDLSVYWYQQSLDQGLQFLIQYYNGEERAKGNILERFSAQQFPDLHSELNLSSLELGDSALYFCASSVGGTAPYEQYFGPGTRLTVT.

This clone was counted only a few times. This CDR3 reads CASTLHLSSYNEQFF. CDR3 sequence (DNA): TGTGCCAGCACCCTACACCTGAGCTCCTACAATGAGCAGTTCTTC. The J gene is TRBJ2-1, the V gene TRBV27; D is ambiguous. This CDR3 is built from 15 residues. The V end was cut by 7 bases, the J end by 0 bases, with 13 bases between. Germline values: CDR1 MNHEY, CDR2 SMNVEV (reference sequence).

The chain uses TRBV29-1 and TRBJ1-1; D gene uncertain. In germline, CDR1 is SQVTM, CDR2 ANQGSEA. The V end lost 4 bases, the J end lost 3 bases, and 15 bases lay between the germline ends. This CDR3 is built from 14 residues. This CDR3 is CSVVRPISDTEAFF. The DNA for the CDR3 is TGCAGCGTTGTTCGTCCCATTTCCGACACTGAAGCTTTCTTT.

The chain employs TRBV11-2 and TRBJ2-1; a possible D gene is TRBD2 (6 bases). The V gene's germline CDR1 is SGHAT and CDR2 FQNNGV. Trimming stripped 5 bases from V and 1 base from J, with 21 bases between. The CDR3 sequence is 18 residues long. CDR3 nucleotides: TGTGCCAGCAGCCCGAGGACTCGGCGGGGAGCATCCTACAATGAGCAGTTCTTC. Residues: CASSPRTRRGASYNEQFF.

The gene calls are TRBV6-1 and TRBJ1-1, with unresolved D. The CDR3 totals 13 residues. Per germline, CDR1 MNHNS and CDR2 SASEGT. Trimming removed 4 bases from V and 0 bases from J, with 6 bases in between. The CDR3 sequence is CASSALMNTEAFF. The CDR3 DNA reads TGTGCCAGCAGTGCACTGATGAACACTGAAGCTTTCTTT.

The V and J genes are TRBV7-2 and TRBJ2-7; 14 bases line up with TRBD2. The germline CDR1 and CDR2 sequences are SGHTA and FQGNSA. The CDR3 totals 19 residues. V dropped 3 bases and J dropped 0; count of bases not matched to a gene: 10. The CDR3 nucleotides read TGTGCCAGCAGCTTGGGAAGCGGACTAGCGGGGGGCAACTCCTACGAGCAGTACTTC. Residues: CASSLGSGLAGGNSYEQYF. Complete variable domain (other parts from reference TRBV7-2 and TRBJ2-7): GAGVSQSPSNKVTEKGKDVELRCDPISGHTALYWYRQSLGQGLEFLIYFQGNSAPDKSGLPSDRFSAERTGGSVSTLTIQRTQQEDSAVYLCASSLGSGLAGGNSYEQYFGPGTRLTVT.

In its sample, this clone was seen a few times. This rearrangement joins TRBV6-6 to TRBJ1-4; D gene uncertain. Germline assignment: CDR1 MNHNY and CDR2 SVGAGI (reference sequence). The CDR3 runs 11 residues. V was pared by 7 bases and J by 8 bases, with 8 bases between. CDR3 sequence reads: CASTLIEKLFF. CDR3 bases: TGTGCCAGCACCCTGATCGAAAAACTGTTTTTT.

This clone was seen a handful of times. CDR3 bases: TGTGCCAGCAGACAAACAGGGAGTAGCAATCAGCCCCAGCATTTT. Residues: CASRQTGSSNQPQHF. The genes are TRBV7-2 and TRBJ1-5; perhaps TRBD1 as D (6 bases). The CDR3 is 15 residues long. Per germline, CDR1 SGHTA and CDR2 FQGNSA. V was cut by 6 bases and J by 0 bases, with 12 bases left in between. The complete variable domain, with remaining parts taken from reference TRBV7-2 and TRBJ1-5, reads GAGVSQSPSNKVTEKGKDVELRCDPISGHTALYWYRQSLGQGLEFLIYFQGNSAPDKSGLPSDRFSAERTGGSVSTLTIQRTQQEDSAVYLCASRQTGSSNQPQHFGDGTRLSIL.

The J gene is TRBJ2-7, the V gene TRBV5-1, with D possibly being TRBD2 (5 bases). Per the germline V gene, CDR1 is SGHRS and CDR2 is YFSETQ. The CDR3 has 16 residues. The ends were cut back, 0 bases at V and 3 bases at J, with 16 bases in the middle. In DNA form, the CDR3 reads TGCGCCAGCAGCTTGGAGCCGGGGTCGAGTATCTACGAGCAGTACTTC. This codes for CASSLEPGSSIYEQYF. Variable domain in full (rest from reference TRBV5-1 and TRBJ2-7): KAGVTQTPRYLIKTRGQQVTLSCSPISGHRSVSWYQQTPGQGLQFLFEYFSETQRNKGNFPGRFSGRQFSNSRSEMNVSTLELGDSALYLCASSLEPGSSIYEQYFGPGTRLTVT.

The J gene is TRBJ2-7, the V gene TRBV18; D unresolved. Per the germline V gene, CDR1 is KGHSH and CDR2 is LQKENI. This CDR3 is 14 amino acids long. The V gene lost 0 bases and the J gene lost 6 bases, with 12 bases spanning the gap. The CDR3 sequence is CASSPPGNWGEQYF. The CDR3 DNA follows: TGTGCCAGCTCACCACCGGGAAACTGGGGCGAGCAGTACTTC.

V and J are TRBV6-5 and TRBJ1-2; tentatively, D is TRBD1 (6 bases). The CDR3 runs to 13 residues. Trimming stripped 5 bases from V and 4 bases from J, with 11 bases between. Germline values: CDR1 MNHEY, CDR2 SVGAGI. This CDR3 is CASSPRDTYGYTF. Here the CDR3 DNA reads TGTGCCAGCAGTCCCAGGGACACCTATGGCTACACCTTC.

Remarks on this clone: An end of the junction does not agree with germline; a read error may underlie this. The CDR3 sequence: CASSRGLDQPQHF. In DNA, the CDR3 is TGTGCTAGCAGCCGGGGACTGGATCAGCCCCAGCATTTT. This chain uses TRBV7-7 with TRBJ1-5; perhaps TRBD1 as D (5 bases). The germline gives CDR1 SSHAT, CDR2 FNYEAQ (reference sequence). CDR3 size: 13 residues.

To note about this clone: Within the sample, other DNA sequences also encode this same CDR3. This sequence joins TRBV7-9 and TRBJ2-3, with D uncertain. There are 13 residues in the CDR3. The ends were cut back, 5 bases at V and 3 bases at J, with 9 bases in the middle. Germline V gene sequence: CDR1 SEHNR, CDR2 FQNEAQ (reference sequence). The CDR3 spells CASSPPSTDTQYF. In DNA, the CDR3 is TGTGCCAGCAGCCCGCCGTCGACAGATACGCAGTATTTT.